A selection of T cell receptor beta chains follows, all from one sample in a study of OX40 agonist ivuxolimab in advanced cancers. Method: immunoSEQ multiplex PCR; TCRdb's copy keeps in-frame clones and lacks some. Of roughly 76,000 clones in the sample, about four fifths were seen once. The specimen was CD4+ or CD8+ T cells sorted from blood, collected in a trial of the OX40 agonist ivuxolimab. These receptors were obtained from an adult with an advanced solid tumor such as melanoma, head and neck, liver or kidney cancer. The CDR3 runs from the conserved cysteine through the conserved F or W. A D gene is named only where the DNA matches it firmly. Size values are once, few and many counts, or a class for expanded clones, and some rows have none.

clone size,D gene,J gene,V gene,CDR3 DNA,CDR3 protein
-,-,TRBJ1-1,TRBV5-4,TGTGCCAGCAGCTGGTGGGGGGGGATGAACACTGAAGCTTTCTTT,CASSWWGGMNTEAFF
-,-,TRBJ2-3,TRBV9,TGTGCCAGCAGCCTACGGGGTCGCTATGGAGGCTCAGATACGCAGTATTTT,CASSLRGRYGGSDTQYF
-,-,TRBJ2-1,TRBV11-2,TGTGCCAGCAGCTTAGGGCGGGGTACATACAATGAGCAGTTCTTC,CASSLGRGTYNEQFF
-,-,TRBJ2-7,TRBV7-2,TGTGCCAGCAGCTTATCCAGTTTCTACGAGCAGTACTTC,CASSLSSFYEQYF
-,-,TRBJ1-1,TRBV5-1,TGCGCCAGCAGCTTGACGGGCGGCATGAACACTGAAGCTTTCTTT,CASSLTGGMNTEAFF
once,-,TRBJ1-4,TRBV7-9,TGTGCCAGCAGCTTAGATGGTACAGGTGTCCGGGAACTGTTTTTT,CASSLDGTGVRELFF
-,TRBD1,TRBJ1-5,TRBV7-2,TGTGCCAGCAGCTTAGCGGCAGGGGGCGGTCAGCCCCAGCATTTT,CASSLAAGGGQPQHF
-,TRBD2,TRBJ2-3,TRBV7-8,TGTGCCAGCAGCTTAACTAGCGGGGGTACTGATACGCAGTATTTT,CASSLTSGGTDTQYF
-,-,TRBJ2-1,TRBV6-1,TGTGCCAGCAGCGTCGAAAGGGGCGAGCAGTTCTTC,CASSVERGEQFF
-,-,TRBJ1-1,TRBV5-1,TGCGCCAGCAGGGCCGAGCCGAACACTGAAGCTTTCTTT,CASRAEPNTEAFF
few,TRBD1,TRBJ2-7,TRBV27,TGTGCCAGCAAGGTCAGACAGGGGTCCTACGAGCAGTACTTC,CASKVRQGSYEQYF
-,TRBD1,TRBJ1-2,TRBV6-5,TGTGCCAGCAGGGAGGACAGGAACTATGGCTACACCTTC,CASREDRNYGYTF
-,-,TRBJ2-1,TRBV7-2,TGTGCCAGCAGCTCCCACAGAGACAATGAGCAGTTCTTC,CASSSHRDNEQFF
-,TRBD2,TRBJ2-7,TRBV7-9,TGTGCCAGCAGGACTAGCGGGAGAGACGAGCAGTACTTC,CASRTSGRDEQYF
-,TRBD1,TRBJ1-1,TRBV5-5,TGTGCCAGCAGCAAACAGGGGATGAACACTGAAGCTTTCTTT,CASSKQGMNTEAFF
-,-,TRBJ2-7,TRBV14,TGTGCCAGCAGCCAAGAAAAGGGAGCGGCCTCTCTTTACGAGCAGTACTTC,CASSQEKGAASLYEQYF
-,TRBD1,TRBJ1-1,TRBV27,TGTGCCAGCCACAGGGGGGACACTGAAGCTTTCTTT,CASHRGDTEAFF
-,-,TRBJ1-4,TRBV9,TGTGCCAGCAGCGTCAGGGCTAATGAAAAACTGTTTTTT,CASSVRANEKLFF
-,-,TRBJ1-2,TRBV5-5,TGTGCCAGCACCCTAACGCAGGGGAGATATGGCTACACCTTC,CASTLTQGRYGYTF
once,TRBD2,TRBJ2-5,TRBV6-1,TGTGCCAGCAGTGAAAAGGGACTAGCGGTCCAAGAGACCCAGTACTTC,CASSEKGLAVQETQYF
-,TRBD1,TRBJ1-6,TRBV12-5,TGTGCTAGTGGTCCTACGGCAGGGGGCTTTGATTCACCCCTCCACTTT,CASGPTAGGFDSPLHF
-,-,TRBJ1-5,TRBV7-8,TGTGCCAGCAGCTTAGCGTCCGTTATGAGCAATCAGCCCCAGCATTTT,CASSLASVMSNQPQHF